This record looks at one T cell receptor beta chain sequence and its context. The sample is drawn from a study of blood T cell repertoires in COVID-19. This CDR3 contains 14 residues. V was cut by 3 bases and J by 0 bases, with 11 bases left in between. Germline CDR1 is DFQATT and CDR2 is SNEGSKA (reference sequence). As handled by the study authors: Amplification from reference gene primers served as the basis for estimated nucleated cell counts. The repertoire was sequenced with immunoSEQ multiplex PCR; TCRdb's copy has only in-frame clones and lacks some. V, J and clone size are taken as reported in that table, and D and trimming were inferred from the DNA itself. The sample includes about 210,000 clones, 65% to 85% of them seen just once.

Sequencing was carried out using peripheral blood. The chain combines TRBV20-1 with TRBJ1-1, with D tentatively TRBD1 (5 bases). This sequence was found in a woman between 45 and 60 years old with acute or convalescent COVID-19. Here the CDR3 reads CSASKDNMNTEAFF. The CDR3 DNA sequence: TGCAGTGCTAGTAAGGACAACATGAACACTGAAGCTTTCTTT.